These 5 T cell receptor beta chains came from one sample sequenced in a study of T cell changes during pregnancy in multiple sclerosis. Measured with immunoSEQ multiplex PCR; TCRdb has only the in-frame clones, and not every one. The sample records tens of thousands of clones, around 88% being singletons. The sequencing here drew on CD4+ T cells from peripheral blood mononuclear cells, taken in the first trimester of pregnancy. All receptors come from a female donor in good health, enrolled as a control in a pregnancy study.

This clone was observed a handful of times. The chain couples TRBV7-9 to TRBJ1-1; 8 bases are a match to TRBD1. The germline CDR1 and CDR2 sequences are SEHNR and FQNEAQ (reference sequence). This CDR3 has 15 residues. The V gene end was trimmed by 5 bases and the J gene end by 7 bases; junction bases not matched to a gene: 12. CDR3 region: CASSRVGGTGFEAFF. In nucleotides, the CDR3 is TGTGCCAGCAGCAGAGTGGGCGGGACAGGTTTTGAAGCTTTCTTT.

This sequence joins TRBV27 and TRBJ2-6; possible D gene TRBD2, 6 bases. This CDR3 is built from 18 residues. V lost 0 bases, J lost 0 bases, and 12 bases lay in between. CDR1 and CDR2 from the germline V gene are MNHEY and SMNVEV (reference sequence). The CDR3 spells CASSLSSWDFSGANVLTF. The CDR3 region has the DNA TGTGCCAGCAGTTTATCATCCTGGGACTTCTCTGGGGCCAACGTCCTGACTTTC.

The chain links TRBV5-1 to TRBJ1-2, with D maybe TRBD1 (6 bases). The V and J ends lost 3 bases and 0 bases respectively, with 12 bases between them. The germline V gene has CDR1 SGHRS and CDR2 YFSETQ. The CDR3 runs 15 residues. The CDR3 bases are TGCGCCAGCAGCTCCGGACAGCCCGCTAACTATGGCTACACCTTC. Amino acid sequence: CASSSGQPANYGYTF.

The chain uses TRBV7-9 and TRBJ2-1; 9 bases agree with TRBD2. The CDR3 has 16 residues. Germline V gene sequence: CDR1 SEHNR, CDR2 FQNEAQ (reference sequence). V lost 3 bases to trimming and J lost 7 bases; unmatched junction nucleotides: 10. This CDR3 reads CASSLPGGGASNEQFF. CDR3 bases: TGTGCCAGCAGCTTGCCGGGCGGGGGGGCATCAAATGAGCAGTTCTTC.

The chain carries TRBV5-4 and TRBJ2-7; D unresolved. V dropped 4 bases and J dropped 0 bases, with 8 bases sitting between them. The CDR3 spans 13 residues. Germline loops: CDR1 SGHNT, CDR2 YYREEE (reference sequence). CDR3 amino acids: CASSRPGSYEQYF. CDR3 bases: TGTGCCAGCAGCCGGCCGGGCTCCTACGAGCAGTACTTC.